The present entry profiles one T cell receptor beta chain with its context. Germline lookup yields CDR1 MNHNS and CDR2 SASEGT. The CDR3 consists of 15 residues. V shed 5 bases and J 5 bases; nucleotides not matched to a gene: 10. This entry belongs to a study of T cell responses to AZD1222 COVID-19 vaccine. TCRdb keeps only in-frame clones here, not all; method: immunoSEQ multiplex PCR. The sample lists some 140,000 clones; approximately 90% were seen once. V usage is TRBV6-1 and J usage is TRBJ1-1; 8 bases line up with TRBD1. The TCR sequence derives from an adult in good health. Sequencing used peripheral blood, obtained on day 0 of AZD1222 vaccination. The CDR3 bases are TGTGCCAGCAGTTCCCCCGACAGGGGTGGGACTGAAGCTTTCTTT. Amino acid sequence: CASSSPDRGGTEAFF.